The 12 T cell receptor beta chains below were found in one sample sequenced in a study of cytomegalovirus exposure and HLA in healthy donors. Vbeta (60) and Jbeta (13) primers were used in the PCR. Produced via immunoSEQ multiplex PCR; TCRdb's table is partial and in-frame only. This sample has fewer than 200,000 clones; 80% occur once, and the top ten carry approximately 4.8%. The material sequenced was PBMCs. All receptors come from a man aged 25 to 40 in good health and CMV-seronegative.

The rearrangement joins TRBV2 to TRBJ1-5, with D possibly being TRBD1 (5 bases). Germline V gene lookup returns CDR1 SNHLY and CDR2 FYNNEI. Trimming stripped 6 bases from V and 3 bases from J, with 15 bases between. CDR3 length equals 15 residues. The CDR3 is CASSPGGDPNQPQHF. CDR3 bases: TGTGCCAGCAGCCCCGGGGGGGATCCCAATCAGCCCCAGCATTTT.

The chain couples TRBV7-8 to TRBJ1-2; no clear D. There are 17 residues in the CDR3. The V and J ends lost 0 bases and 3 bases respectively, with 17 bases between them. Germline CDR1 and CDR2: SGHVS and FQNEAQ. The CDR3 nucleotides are TGTGCCAGCAGCTTAGCGGGGAGCAGCCCTAGGGACTATGGCTACACCTTC. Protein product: CASSLAGSSPRDYGYTF.

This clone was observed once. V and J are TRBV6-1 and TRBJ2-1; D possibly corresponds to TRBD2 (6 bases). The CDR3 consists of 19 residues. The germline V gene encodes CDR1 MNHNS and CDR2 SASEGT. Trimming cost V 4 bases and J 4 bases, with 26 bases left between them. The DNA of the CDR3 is TGTGCCAGCAGTGCTCACCCCCCCCGTAATGGAGGGCGGTACAATGAGCAGTTCTTC. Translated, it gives CASSAHPPRNGGRYNEQFF.

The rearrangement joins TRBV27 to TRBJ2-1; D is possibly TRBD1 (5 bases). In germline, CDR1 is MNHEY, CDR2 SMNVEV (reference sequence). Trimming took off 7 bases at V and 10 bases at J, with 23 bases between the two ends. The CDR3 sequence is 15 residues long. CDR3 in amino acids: CASTDSGSRWGEQFF. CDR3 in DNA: TGTGCCAGCACCGACTCAGGGTCTCGTTGGGGCGAGCAGTTCTTC.

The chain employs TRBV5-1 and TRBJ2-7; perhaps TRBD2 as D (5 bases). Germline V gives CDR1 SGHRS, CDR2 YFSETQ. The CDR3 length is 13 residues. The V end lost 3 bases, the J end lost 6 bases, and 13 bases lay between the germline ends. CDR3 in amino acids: CASSSERVGEQYF. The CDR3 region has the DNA TGCGCCAGCAGCTCCGAGAGGGTAGGCGAGCAGTACTTC. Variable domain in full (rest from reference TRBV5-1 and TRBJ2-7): KAGVTQTPRYLIKTRGQQVTLSCSPISGHRSVSWYQQTPGQGLQFLFEYFSETQRNKGNFPGRFSGRQFSNSRSEMNVSTLELGDSALYLCASSSERVGEQYFGPGTRLTVT.

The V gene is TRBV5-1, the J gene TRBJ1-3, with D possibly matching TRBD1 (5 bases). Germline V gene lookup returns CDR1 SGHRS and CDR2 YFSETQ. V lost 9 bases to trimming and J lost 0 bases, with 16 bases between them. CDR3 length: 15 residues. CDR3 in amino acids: CANRQGACSGNTIYF. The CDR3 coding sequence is TGCGCCAACCGACAAGGGGCTTGCTCTGGAAACACCATATATTTT.

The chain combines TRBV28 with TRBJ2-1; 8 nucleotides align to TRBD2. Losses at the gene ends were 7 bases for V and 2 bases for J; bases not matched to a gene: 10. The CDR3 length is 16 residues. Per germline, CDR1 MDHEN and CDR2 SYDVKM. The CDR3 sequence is CASTLKRERPYNEQFF. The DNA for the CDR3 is TGTGCCAGCACCTTGAAGCGGGAGAGGCCCTACAATGAGCAGTTCTTC.

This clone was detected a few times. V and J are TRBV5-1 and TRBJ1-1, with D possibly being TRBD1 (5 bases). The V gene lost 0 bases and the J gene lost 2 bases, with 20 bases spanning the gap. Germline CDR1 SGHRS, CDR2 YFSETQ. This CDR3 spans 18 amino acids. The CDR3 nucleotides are TGCGCCAGCAGCTTGGCTTCGCTTCGAGTAAGGGGAAACACTGAAGCTTTCTTT. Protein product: CASSLASLRVRGNTEAFF.

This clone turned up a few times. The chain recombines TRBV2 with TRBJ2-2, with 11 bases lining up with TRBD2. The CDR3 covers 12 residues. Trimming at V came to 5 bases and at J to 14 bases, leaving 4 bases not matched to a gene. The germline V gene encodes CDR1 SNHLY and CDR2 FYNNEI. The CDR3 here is CASSPGLAGLFF. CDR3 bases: TGTGCCAGCAGTCCCGGACTAGCGGGTCTGTTTTTT.

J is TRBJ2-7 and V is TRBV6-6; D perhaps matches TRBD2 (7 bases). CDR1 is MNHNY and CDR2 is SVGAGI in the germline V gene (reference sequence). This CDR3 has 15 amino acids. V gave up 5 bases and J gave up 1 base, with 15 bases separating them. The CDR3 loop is CASSASGGQSYEQYF. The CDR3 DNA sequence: TGTGCCAGCAGTGCCTCGGGAGGACAGTCCTACGAGCAGTACTTC.

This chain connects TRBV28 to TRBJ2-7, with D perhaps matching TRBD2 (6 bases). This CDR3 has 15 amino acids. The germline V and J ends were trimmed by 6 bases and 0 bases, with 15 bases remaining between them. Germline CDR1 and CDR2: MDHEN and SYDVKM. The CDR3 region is CASSTGTDSSYEQYF. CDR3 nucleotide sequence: TGTGCCAGCAGCACGGGGACTGACAGCTCCTACGAGCAGTACTTC.

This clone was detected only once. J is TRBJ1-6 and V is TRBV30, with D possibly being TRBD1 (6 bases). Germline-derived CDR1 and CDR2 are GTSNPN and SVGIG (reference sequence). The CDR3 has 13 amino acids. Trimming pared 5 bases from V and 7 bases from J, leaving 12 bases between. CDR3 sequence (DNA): TGTGCCTGGTCAACAGGGCGCAATTCACCCCTCCACTTT. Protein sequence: CAWSTGRNSPLHF.